The rows below give T cell receptor beta chains drawn from one sample of a study of shared clonotypes between healthy human individuals. Profiled with immunoSEQ multiplex PCR; TCRdb holds only in-frame clones, not every one. The table shows about 2.4 million clones, with roughly 93% occurring only once. The sequencing sample was made of naive CD4+ T cells from PBMCs. The source of these receptors is a man aged 18 to 29 in good health. Some clones in this sample may be carry-over from other donors' samples. Each CDR3 is given with its conserved first and last residue. D genes are given only for firm matches. Some rows have no size entry. The others give once, few or many, or a class for an expanded clone.

d_call,j_call,v_call,clone_size,cdr3_aa,cdr3_nt
NA,TRBJ2-2,TRBV29-1,NA,CSAIGGRNTGELFF,TGCAGCGCTATCGGCGGTCGGAACACCGGGGAGCTGTTTTTT
TRBD2,TRBJ2-1,TRBV7-2,NA,CASSFQAGVGYNEQFF,TGTGCCAGCAGCTTTCAAGCGGGAGTAGGCTACAATGAGCAGTTCTTC
TRBD1,TRBJ1-1,TRBV9,once,CASSEGRPGRGTEAFF,TGTGCCAGCAGCGAGGGCCGCCCGGGCAGGGGGACTGAAGCTTTCTTT
TRBD1,TRBJ2-7,TRBV30,NA,CAWRLTGQGTSQQYF,TGTGCCTGGAGGTTAACGGGACAGGGTACCTCCCAGCAGTACTTC
NA,TRBJ1-4,TRBV5-1,NA,CASSSNGPTNEKLFF,TGCGCCAGCAGCTCAAACGGGCCGACAAATGAAAAACTGTTTTTT
NA,TRBJ2-1,TRBV5-1,NA,CASSLGQGGAEQFF,TGCGCCAGCAGCTTGGGGCAAGGAGGTGCTGAGCAGTTCTTC
NA,TRBJ2-5,TRBV27,NA,CASTPWGGAETQYF,TGTGCCAGCACCCCGTGGGGGGGCGCGGAGACCCAGTACTTC
NA,TRBJ1-4,TRBV5-6,NA,CASSSPGQSNEKLFF,TGTGCCAGCAGCTCACCGGGACAATCTAATGAAAAACTGTTTTTT
NA,TRBJ1-1,TRBV6-1,once,CASSGQNTEAFF,TGTGCCAGCAGCGGCCAAAACACTGAAGCTTTCTTT
TRBD1,TRBJ2-7,TRBV9,NA,CASSVAFDRVNEQYF,TGTGCCAGCAGCGTAGCTTTCGACAGGGTAAACGAGCAGTACTTC
NA,TRBJ1-1,TRBV6-5,NA,CASNRIGLGTEAFF,TGTGCCAGTAATAGGATCGGCTTGGGCACTGAAGCTTTCTTT
TRBD1,TRBJ2-7,TRBV7-9,NA,CASSLAGTGNYEQYF,TGTGCCAGCAGCTTAGCGGGGACAGGGAACTACGAGCAGTACTTC
NA,TRBJ1-2,TRBV28,NA,CASNLNRAMGYTF,TGTGCCAGCAACTTAAACAGGGCTATGGGCTACACCTTC
NA,TRBJ1-2,TRBV28,NA,CASRAGGYTF,TGTGCCAGCCGGGCAGGCGGCTACACCTTC
NA,TRBJ2-7,TRBV15,once,CATSTSRGRANEQYF,TGTGCCACCAGCACCTCCCGGGGGCGGGCCAACGAGCAGTACTTC
NA,TRBJ1-1,TRBV11-2,NA,CASSWGEAEAFF,TGTGCCAGCAGCTGGGGGGAGGCTGAAGCTTTCTTT
TRBD2,TRBJ2-5,TRBV18,NA,CASSPTAGEETQYF,TGTGCCAGCTCACCGACGGCGGGGGAAGAGACCCAGTACTTC
NA,TRBJ2-7,TRBV30,NA,CAWSNGYEQYF,TGTGCCTGGAGTAACGGCTACGAGCAGTACTTC
TRBD2,TRBJ2-3,TRBV6-5,NA,CASRGLAGGSDTQYF,TGTGCCAGCCGAGGACTAGCGGGAGGTTCAGATACGCAGTATTTT
NA,TRBJ2-7,TRBV5-1,NA,CASSPEGPTYVYEQYF,TGCGCCAGCAGCCCCGAGGGACCTACTTACGTCTACGAGCAGTACTTC
NA,TRBJ2-6,TRBV5-6,NA,CASSLGSSGANVLTF,TGTGCCAGCAGCTTGGGGAGCTCTGGGGCCAACGTCCTGACTTTC
TRBD1,TRBJ1-2,TRBV4-1,NA,CASSQLIPLQGKSGYTF,TGCGCCAGCAGCCAACTTATTCCACTACAGGGGAAGAGTGGCTACACCTTC
NA,TRBJ2-7,TRBV5-6,once,CASTRFYRLSSYEQYF,TGTGCCAGCACCCGTTTTTACCGTCTCAGCTCCTACGAGCAGTACTTC
TRBD1,TRBJ1-5,TRBV7-3,once,CASSPTGRNQPQHF,TGTGCCAGCAGCCCGACAGGGCGCAATCAGCCCCAGCATTTT
NA,TRBJ2-2,TRBV7-9,NA,CASSLMRAGELFF,TGTGCCAGCAGCTTAATGCGTGCCGGGGAGCTGTTTTTT
NA,TRBJ1-5,TRBV9,NA,CASSPGGFNQPQHF,TGTGCCAGCAGCCCTGGGGGGTTCAATCAGCCCCAGCATTTT
NA,TRBJ1-5,TRBV5-8,NA,CASSLGDSYSNQPQHF,TGTGCCAGCAGCTTGGGTGACAGTTATAGCAATCAGCCCCAGCATTTT
TRBD1,TRBJ1-1,TRBV25-1,NA,CASSADRGWTEAFF,TGTGCCAGCAGTGCAGACAGGGGTTGGACTGAAGCTTTCTTT
NA,TRBJ1-1,TRBV2,few,CASSARENTEAFF,TGTGCCAGCAGTGCCCGGGAGAACACTGAAGCTTTCTTT
NA,TRBJ1-4,TRBV28,NA,CASRRGTNEKLFF,TGTGCCAGCAGAAGGGGAACTAATGAAAAACTGTTTTTT
NA,TRBJ2-7,TRBV5-1,NA,CASSRASGAHKEPYEQYF,TGCGCCAGCAGCCGCGCGTCGGGGGCACATAAGGAGCCCTACGAGCAGTACTTC
NA,TRBJ1-1,TRBV11-2,NA,CASSLSGRLNTEAFF,TGTGCCAGCAGCCTCTCAGGACGACTGAACACTGAAGCTTTCTTT
TRBD2,TRBJ2-3,TRBV9,NA,CASSVVGSVAGVSDTQYF,TGTGCCAGCAGCGTAGTGGGTTCGGTAGCGGGAGTCTCAGATACGCAGTATTTT
TRBD1,TRBJ1-5,TRBV7-2,NA,CASSFGTGVNQPQHF,TGTGCCAGCAGCTTTGGGACAGGGGTCAATCAGCCCCAGCATTTT
TRBD2,TRBJ2-1,TRBV2,NA,CASREAGRLGSYNEQFF,TGTGCCAGCAGAGAAGCGGGGAGGCTGGGTTCCTACAATGAGCAGTTCTTC
TRBD1,TRBJ2-7,TRBV4-1,once,CASRNVGTEFYEQYF,TGCGCCAGCAGGAACGTCGGGACAGAATTCTACGAGCAGTACTTC
NA,TRBJ1-1,TRBV5-4,once,CASSLDVLNTEAFF,TGTGCCAGCAGCTTGGATGTACTGAACACTGAAGCTTTCTTT
NA,TRBJ2-6,TRBV7-8,NA,CASRPGGQSGANVLTF,TGTGCCAGCAGGCCGGGGGGACAGTCTGGGGCCAACGTCCTGACTTTC